The present T cell receptor (beta chain) was sequenced within a study of cytotoxic CD8 clonotypes in ibrutinib-treated CLL. For the study at large: Included were about 11 relapsed/refractory and about 15 treatment-naive patients, of whom approximately 18 were IGHV unmutated. Partial responses numbered around 25 and complete responses 2; after a median about 72 months, roughly 15 stayed remitted and roughly twelve progressed. Productive templates averaged approximately 260,000 per sample, and productive rearrangements 90,000 to 95,000. Study-level findings and limits: Clonality measured at baseline exceeded age-matched healthy donors, tracking circulating CD8+ T-cell counts.

There are 12 residues in the CDR3. CDR1 is GTSNPN and CDR2 is SVGIG in the germline V gene (reference sequence). The V and J ends lost 5 bases and 4 bases respectively, with 10 bases between them. Remarks on this clone: Its matching antigen is unknown.

TCRdb keeps only in-frame clones here, not all; method: immunoSEQ multiplex PCR. The repertoire holds some 200,000 clones, with more than 65% as singletons. The clonotype originates from a human donor with chronic lymphocytic leukemia. The chain employs TRBV30 and TRBJ2-3; unclear D gene. Material: PBMCs, obtained after 12 months of ibrutinib treatment. The CDR3 DNA is TGTGCCTGGTCACGAAGGGCAGATACGCAGTATTTT. The encoded protein is CAWSRRADTQYF. Combining the CDR3 with reference TRBV30 and TRBJ2-3 gives the whole variable domain SQTIHQWPATLVQPVGSPLSLECTVEGTSNPNLYWYRQAAGRGLQLLFYSVGIGQISSEVPQNLSASRPQDRQFILSSKKLLLSDSGFYLCAWSRRADTQYFGPGTRLTVL.